This T cell receptor (beta chain) was captured by sequencing in a study of beta chain features in type 1 diabetes. Broader study findings: In these data, an HLA type influence on TCRB rearrangement remained unresolved.

This clone occurred a few times. Antigen specificity is unknown. All of the isolated RNA was reverse transcribed, so expressed TCRB transcripts were sequenced. Assay used: immunoSEQ multiplex PCR; TCRdb lists only in-frame clones, some missing. The data hold about 350,000 clones, with roughly 21% observed a single time. Sequences were obtained from naive CD4+ T cells from blood. The TCR sequence derives from a woman under 30 in good health.

CDR3 sequence: CATTGQVDLDEQFF. For the CDR3, the DNA is TGTGCCACCACAGGACAGGTCGATTTGGATGAGCAGTTCTTC. This rearrangement joins TRBV2 to TRBJ2-1, with 7 bases matching TRBD1. Germline V gene sequence: CDR1 SNHLY, CDR2 FYNNEI. The CDR3 consists of 14 residues. After removal of 10 bases from V and 8 bases from J, the junction contained 14 bases not matched to a gene.